A selection of T cell receptor beta chains follows, all from one sample in a study of beta chain features in type 1 diabetes. Assay: immunoSEQ multiplex PCR; the TCRdb copy retains only in-frame clones and omits some. The table has roughly 150,000 clones, roughly 10% seen once. Sequencing was performed on central memory CD4+ T cells from blood. Source of these receptors: a man between 18 and 35 years old in good health. The CDR3 runs from the conserved cysteine through the conserved F or W.

TRBV9	TRBJ2-1	CASSLQGLVGEQFF
TRBV7-8	TRBJ1-1	CASSPQDRDRFSEAFF
TRBV6-5	TRBJ2-3	CASSLYTDTQYF
TRBV5-1	TRBJ2-7	CASSYGQGINEQYF
TRBV19	TRBJ2-1	CASASGSLIYNEQFF
TRBV5-4	TRBJ2-3	CASSLIGGFGTDTQYF
TRBV7-3	TRBJ1-2	CASSLRAQTNYGYTF
TRBV7-2	TRBJ2-7	CASSVQGKPYEQYF
TRBV7-2	TRBJ2-2	CASTSIAGGGGELFF
TRBV18	TRBJ1-2	CASSPGTGRTNYGYTF